This T cell receptor (beta chain) was sequenced for a study of T-cell reconstitution after alpha-beta-depleted transplantation in children. Study-wide points: Counts and diversity of T cells one year after transplant came mostly from newly produced T cells.

To note about this clonotype: The antigen is undetermined.

Preparation of the TCRbeta library involved a method that used unique molecular identifiers. Via MiXCR, TCRdb re-called the PCR reads, giving one row per CDR3 protein. The data contain more than 200,000 distinct CDR3 sequences, roughly a quarter of them singletons. The sequence was obtained from a girl between 2 and 10 years old with Fanconi anemia, due to receive a stem cell transplant. The sequencing used PBMCs, collected before TCRalphabeta/CD19-depleted stem cell transplant.

The CDR3 sequence: CASSPPLAGINEQFF. DNA for the CDR3: TGCGCCAGCAGCCCCCCACTAGCGGGGATTAATGAGCAGTTCTTC. The rearrangement uses TRBV4-1 and TRBJ2-1; 10 positions agree with TRBD2. Trimming cost V 4 bases and J 7 bases; bases outside gene matches: 7. In germline, CDR1 is MGHRA, CDR2 YSYEKL. The CDR3 spans 15 residues.